The source of this T cell receptor beta chain is a study of T cells in Graves' hyperthyroidism and ophthalmopathy. Study context: Blood was drawn when the patient was first diagnosed and still untreated.

The authors deemed Graves' hyperthyroidism stable absent ophthalmopathy progression within 18 months. Isolation of PBMCs was performed on 10 ml fresh peripheral blood. As regards this clonotype: Its antigen is not known.

Study-wide findings and caveats: Prediction of ophthalmopathy progression came a median approximately 7 months pre-onset.

The investigators amplified TCR beta CDR3 regions from RNA transcripts. In the first-round RT-PCR of the TCR CDR3, the HTBI primer set was used. TCRdb fed the multiplex PCR reads into MiXCR, producing one record per CDR3 protein. The table lists over 700,000 distinct CDR3 sequences, 35% of them singletons. The sequenced sample was blood. This clonotype was obtained from a woman in her thirties or forties with Graves' hyperthyroidism.

The CDR3 DNA reads TGCAGTGCTAGAGAGGTCGCGGTCTCCGAGCAGTACTTC. It specifies CSAREVAVSEQYF. This chain uses TRBV20-1 with TRBJ2-7; D is unresolved. V lost 0 bases, J lost 6 bases, and 12 bases lay in between. CDR1 DFQATT and CDR2 SNEGSKA come from the germline V gene (reference sequence). This CDR3 contains 13 residues.